A selection of T cell receptor beta chains follows, all from one sample in a study of regulatory T cells in long-lasting Graves disease. A single record per CDR3 protein comes from TCRdb applying MiXCR to the multiplex PCR reads. The sample includes fewer than 400,000 distinct CDR3 sequences, under 20% of them seen just once. The sequenced sample was peripheral blood mononuclear cells (PBMCs), obtained at new diagnosis, from a patient treated with antithyroid drugs. Source of these receptors: a female donor with Graves disease. The CDR3 runs from the conserved cysteine through the conserved F or W. Each record gives: J gene, D gene, clone size, CDR3 length, V gene, CDR3 protein, CDR3 DNA. A D gene is named only where the DNA matches it firmly. Rows may omit the clone size; those that give it use once, few, many or a size class.

TRBJ1-1	NA	many	14	TRBV28	CASRRGLKNTEAFF	TGTGCCAGCAGGCGGGGGTTGAAGAACACTGAAGCTTTCTTT
TRBJ1-5	NA	NA	14	TRBV6-1	CASTIGSNNQPQHF	TGTGCCAGCACTATCGGCAGCAACAATCAGCCCCAGCATTTT
TRBJ2-2	NA	many	13	TRBV19	CASSWEVTGELFF	TGTGCCAGTAGTTGGGAGGTCACCGGGGAGCTGTTTTTT
TRBJ1-1	TRBD1	many	15	TRBV7-9	CASSLWSRGGIEAFF	TGTGCCAGCAGCTTATGGAGCAGGGGGGGAATAGAAGCTTTCTTT
TRBJ2-5	TRBD1	NA	15	TRBV19	CASSIKTGGQETQYF	TGTGCCAGTAGTATAAAGACAGGGGGGCAAGAGACCCAGTACTTC
TRBJ2-4	TRBD2	few	16	TRBV4-2	CASSPQSLAGENIQYF	TGTGCCAGCAGCCCCCAGTCATTAGCGGGAGAAAACATTCAGTACTTC
TRBJ2-1	TRBD2	many	18	TRBV13	CASSLGPTSGRVYNEQFF	TGTGCCAGCAGCTTAGGCCCAACTAGCGGGAGGGTGTACAATGAGCAGTTCTTC
TRBJ1-2	NA	many	14	TRBV5-6	CASTLGDSGYGYTF	TGTGCCAGCACCCTGGGGGATTCAGGCTATGGCTACACCTTC
TRBJ2-7	NA	many	12	TRBV15	CATSRDGYEQYF	TGTGCCACCAGCAGAGATGGGTACGAGCAGTACTTC
TRBJ2-4	TRBD1	few	12	TRBV28	CASGTVKNIQYF	TGTGCCTCCGGGACAGTAAAAAACATTCAGTACTTC
TRBJ2-1	TRBD1	many	15	TRBV5-5	CASSSTGISNNEQFF	TGTGCCAGCAGCTCGACAGGGATTAGCAACAATGAGCAGTTCTTC
TRBJ2-3	TRBD2	NA	14	TRBV2	CASSDGRETDTQYF	TGTGCCAGCAGTGATGGGCGGGAGACAGATACGCAGTATTTT
TRBJ2-3	TRBD2	few	16	TRBV7-3	CASSSGTRGYADTQYF	TGTGCCAGCAGCTCCGGGACTAGAGGGTATGCAGATACGCAGTATTTT
TRBJ2-1	NA	many	13	TRBV30	CAWSLRQNNEQFF	TGTGCCTGGAGTTTACGACAGAACAATGAGCAGTTCTTC
TRBJ2-3	TRBD2	few	17	TRBV20-1	CSAHFSGTSGTSDTQYF	TGCAGTGCTCACTTTTCCGGGACTAGCGGGACCTCAGATACGCAGTATTTT
TRBJ2-7	NA	many	13	TRBV18	CASSPLLSYEQYF	TGTGCCAGCTCACCCCTTCTCTCCTACGAGCAGTACTTC
TRBJ1-5	NA	NA	15	TRBV18	CASSFTGTDNQPQHF	TGTGCCAGCTCATTCACCGGGACCGACAATCAGCCCCAGCATTTT
TRBJ1-2	NA	many	15	TRBV5-1	CASSSGTQDNYGYTF	TGCGCCAGCAGCTCAGGGACGCAGGACAACTATGGCTACACCTTC
TRBJ2-7	NA	NA	13	TRBV6-1	CASSPSDLNEQYF	TGTGCCAGCAGCCCCTCGGATTTAAACGAGCAGTACTTC
TRBJ1-1	NA	many	14	TRBV29-1	CSSNPQGVSSEAFF	TGCAGCTCAAATCCACAGGGAGTAAGTTCTGAAGCTTTCTTT
TRBJ2-3	NA	few	15	TRBV7-6	CASSLVVASSDTQYF	TGTGCCAGCAGCTTGGTAGTCGCATCGTCCGATACGCAGTATTTT
TRBJ2-1	TRBD2	NA	18	TRBV2	CASSVGLAGARSYNEQFF	TGTGCCAGCAGTGTGGGACTAGCGGGAGCGAGATCCTACAATGAGCAGTTCTTC
TRBJ2-5	NA	many	14	TRBV28	CASAVRLGGETQYF	TGTGCCAGCGCGGTCCGACTAGGAGGCGAGACCCAGTACTTC
TRBJ2-1	NA	many	17	TRBV7-2	CASSLVPAIIYYNEQFF	TGTGCCAGCAGCTTAGTACCAGCCATAATTTACTACAATGAGCAGTTCTTC
TRBJ2-5	NA	many	16	TRBV7-3	CASSLTGGPSVETQYF	TGTGCCAGCAGCTTAACGGGCGGGCCAAGCGTAGAGACCCAGTACTTC
TRBJ1-4	NA	many	15	TRBV29-1	CSVGDGTAANEKLFF	TGCAGCGTGGGGGATGGGACGGCAGCGAATGAAAAACTGTTTTTT
TRBJ1-5	TRBD1	many	14	TRBV28	CASSLSRGHQPQHF	TGTGCCAGCAGTTTAAGTAGGGGGCATCAGCCCCAGCATTTT
TRBJ2-7	TRBD1	few	17	TRBV11-3	CASSLRRTGGTLYEQYF	TGTGCCAGCAGCTTAAGGCGGACAGGGGGAACTCTCTACGAGCAGTACTTC
TRBJ1-2	NA	many	14	TRBV7-9	CASSFTPANYGYTF	TGTGCCAGCAGCTTCACCCCAGCTAACTATGGCTACACCTTC
TRBJ1-5	NA	many	17	TRBV6-2/TRBV6-3	CASSYSRADTFNQPQHF	TGTGCCAGCAGTTACTCTAGGGCTGACACGTTCAATCAGCCCCAGCATTTT
TRBJ2-3	NA	many	16	TRBV6-1	CASGVAGEGGTDTQYF	TGTGCCAGCGGGGTGGCAGGGGAAGGGGGCACAGATACGCAGTATTTT
TRBJ2-6	NA	many	14	TRBV12-3/TRBV12-4	CAIQVLSGANVLTF	TGTGCCATCCAAGTACTCTCTGGGGCCAACGTCCTGACTTTC
TRBJ2-2	NA	NA	13	TRBV12-3/TRBV12-4	CASSLARTGELFF	TGTGCCAGCAGTTTGGCCCGTACCGGGGAGCTGTTTTTT
TRBJ2-1	NA	NA	13	TRBV7-8	CASSLVNYNEQFF	TGTGCCAGCAGCTTAGTCAATTACAATGAGCAGTTCTTC
TRBJ2-7	TRBD2	NA	17	TRBV4-1	CASSQDQRTSGAYEQYF	TGCGCCAGCAGCCAAGATCAGCGGACTAGCGGCGCCTACGAGCAGTACTTC
TRBJ2-7	NA	many	15	TRBV7-2	CASSPTSEGIYEQYF	TGTGCCAGCAGCCCGACTAGTGAAGGGATCTACGAGCAGTACTTC
TRBJ2-1	NA	many	11	TRBV12-3/TRBV12-4	CASRSYNEQFF	TGTGCCAGCAGAAGTTACAATGAGCAGTTCTTC